Here is one T cell receptor (beta chain) with its context. As yet, its antigen is unknown. This record belongs to a study of Ad26.COV2.S vaccination and SARS-CoV-2 variants. Profiling relied on immunoSEQ multiplex PCR, and the TCRdb table lists in-frame clones only, not all of them. Of around 400,000 clones in the sample, roughly 90% were seen once. Germline CDR1 and CDR2: LGHNA and YSLEER. CDR3 length: 17 amino acids. The V gene lost 0 bases and the J gene lost 4 bases, with 19 bases spanning the gap. General observations from the study: For non-spike TCRs, breadth in vaccine recipients resembled that in placebo recipients. Considerable breadth of spike-specific CD8+ and CD4+ T cell responses has reportedly been documented following vaccination. Relative to placebo recipients, vaccine recipients exhibited elevated spike-specific TCR breadth.

As to treatment: around 19 received Ad26.COV2.S at low or high dose, single or two shots; 5 received placebo; per-sample allocation not given. Vaccine and placebo recipients were sampled on day 63 after the first injection. The sequence came from a person aged 18-65 years who received the Ad26.COV2.S COVID-19 vaccine or a placebo. Material: peripheral blood, obtained in a trial of Ad26.COV2.S vaccine versus placebo. This rearrangement joins TRBV4-3 to TRBJ2-7; D remains ambiguous. The DNA for the CDR3 is TGCGCCAGCAGCCAAGAGATGGGCCTTACCCTAGGTTACGAGCAGTACTTC. This encodes CASSQEMGLTLGYEQYF.